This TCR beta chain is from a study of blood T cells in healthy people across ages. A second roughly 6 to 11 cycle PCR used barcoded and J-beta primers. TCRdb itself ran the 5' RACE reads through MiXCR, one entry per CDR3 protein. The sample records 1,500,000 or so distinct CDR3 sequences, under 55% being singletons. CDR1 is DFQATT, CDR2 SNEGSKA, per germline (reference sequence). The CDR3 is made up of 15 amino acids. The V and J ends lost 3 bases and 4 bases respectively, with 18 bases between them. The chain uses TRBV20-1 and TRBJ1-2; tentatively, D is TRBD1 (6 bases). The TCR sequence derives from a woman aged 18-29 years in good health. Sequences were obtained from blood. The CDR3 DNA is TGCAGTGCTAGGGGAGGGGAAACAGGGATCTATGGCTACACCTTC. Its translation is CSARGGETGIYGYTF.